These 19 T cell receptor beta chains originate from one sample sequenced in a study of cytomegalovirus exposure and HLA in healthy donors. This PCR relied on a set of 60 Vbeta primers and 13 Jbeta primers. This table comes from immunoSEQ multiplex PCR, and its TCRdb copy is limited to in-frame clones, with some not included. Among around 150,000 clones listed, about 80% were seen once. Source material: PBMCs. All receptors derive from a woman aged 45-60 years in good health and CMV-seronegative.

The V and J genes are TRBV25-1 and TRBJ1-1, with D unclear. Trimming stripped 6 bases from V and 1 base from J, with 9 bases between. The germline gives CDR1 MGHDK, CDR2 SYGVNS. This CDR3 has 13 residues. CDR3 in amino acids: CASSVTENTEAFF. The CDR3 DNA sequence: TGTGCCAGCAGCGTAACAGAGAACACTGAAGCTTTCTTT.

The chain uses TRBV28 and TRBJ2-1; no clear D. The V and J ends lost 4 bases and 5 bases respectively, with 15 bases between them. CDR1 is MDHEN, CDR2 SYDVKM, per germline. This CDR3 is 15 amino acids long. CDR3 in DNA: TGTGCCAGCAGTTCACTGACTGGGTTCCACAATGAGCAGTTCTTC. Encoded protein: CASSSLTGFHNEQFF.

This chain links TRBV7-2 with TRBJ2-2; 10 nucleotides line up with TRBD2. V lost 2 bases to trimming and J lost 3 bases; unmatched junction nucleotides: 0. Germline V gene sequence: CDR1 SGHTA, CDR2 FQGNSA. The CDR3 spans 15 residues. The CDR3 here is CASSLLAGDTGELFF. The CDR3 DNA is TGTGCCAGCAGCTTACTAGCGGGGGACACCGGGGAGCTGTTTTTT.

This chain joins TRBV9 and TRBJ1-2; 10 nucleotides line up with TRBD1. V gave up 3 bases and J gave up 5 bases; unmatched junction bases: 13. The CDR3 contains 17 residues. CDR1 and CDR2 (germline): SGDLS, YYNGEE. Here the CDR3 reads CASSDPETRDRGYGYTF. The CDR3 nucleotides are TGTGCCAGCAGCGACCCAGAAACCCGGGACAGGGGTTATGGCTACACCTTC. The full variable domain, with the rest looked up from reference TRBV9 and TRBJ1-2, is DSGVTQTPKHLITATGQRVTLRCSPRSGDLSVYWYQQSLDQGLQFLIQYYNGEERAKGNILERFSAQQFPDLHSELNLSSLELGDSALYFCASSDPETRDRGYGYTFGSGTRLTVV.

This chain's CDR3 is CASSMRTSGATDTQYF. The CDR3 DNA is TGTGCCAGTAGTATGCGGACTAGCGGGGCCACAGATACGCAGTATTTT. The chain combines TRBV19 with TRBJ2-3; 12 bases are shared with TRBD2. The CDR3 totals 16 residues. The V gene end was trimmed by 3 bases and the J gene end by 2 bases; junction bases not matched to a gene: 3. Germline CDR1 LNHDA, CDR2 SQIVND (reference sequence).

This rearrangement joins TRBV2 to TRBJ2-5, with a weak D call TRBD2 (5 bases). Trimming stripped 5 bases from V and 4 bases from J, with 8 bases between. The CDR3 contains 12 residues. Germline V lookup: CDR1 SNHLY, CDR2 FYNNEI. CDR3 sequence: CASSLEGETQYF. In DNA form, the CDR3 reads TGTGCCAGCAGTTTAGAGGGAGAGACCCAGTACTTC.

V is TRBV7-9 and J is TRBJ2-1; no firm D call. The CDR3 runs 16 residues. V shed 4 bases and J shed 2 bases, with 15 bases lying between them. Germline V gene lookup returns CDR1 SEHNR and CDR2 FQNEAQ (reference sequence). CDR3 protein: CASSSILGSTYNEQFF. In DNA form, the CDR3 reads TGTGCCAGCAGCTCCATCCTCGGGTCGACCTACAATGAGCAGTTCTTC.

The rearrangement joins TRBV19 to TRBJ2-4; D gene ambiguous. The CDR3 runs 13 residues. V was pared by 0 bases and J by 6 bases, with 6 bases between. Germline CDR1 and CDR2: LNHDA and SQIVND (reference sequence). This chain's CDR3 is CASSIDSSNIQYF. As DNA, the CDR3 is TGTGCCAGTAGTATAGACAGTTCAAACATTCAGTACTTC.

The rearrangement uses TRBV5-1 and TRBJ2-7, with TRBD2 identical over 9 bases. After removal of 4 bases from V and 3 bases from J, the junction contained 8 bases not matched to a gene. This CDR3 is built from 15 residues. Germline V gene data show CDR1 as SGHRS and CDR2 as YFSETQ. As DNA, the CDR3 is TGCGCCAGCAGCCAGGGCCCTAGCGGGAACTACGAGCAGTACTTC. Translating it yields CASSQGPSGNYEQYF.

CDR3 coding DNA: TGTGCCAGCAGCGTTAGGGGATACCAAGAGACCCAGTACTTC. Translation: CASSVRGYQETQYF. V usage is TRBV9 and J usage is TRBJ2-5, with D perhaps matching TRBD1 (5 bases). V gave up 2 bases and J gave up 0 bases, with 8 bases separating them. CDR1 and CDR2 (germline): SGDLS, YYNGEE. The CDR3 contains 14 residues.

The chain couples TRBV10-2 to TRBJ2-5; 7 positions agree with TRBD1. After removal of 3 bases from V and 4 bases from J, the junction contained 5 bases not matched to a gene. This CDR3 is built from 14 residues. Germline assignment: CDR1 WSHSY and CDR2 SAAADI. Here the CDR3 DNA reads TGCGCCAGCAGTGATACAGGGGCTGGAGAGACCCAGTACTTC. Amino acids: CASSDTGAGETQYF.

The chain carries TRBV5-1 and TRBJ2-7; 9 bases line up with TRBD2. With 0 bases clipped from V and 4 bases from J, the junction kept 2 bases outside the gene matches. Germline V CDR1 and CDR2: SGHRS, YFSETQ. CDR3 size: 14 residues. CDR3 bases: TGCGCCAGCAGCTTGGTAGCGGGAGTGTACGAGCAGTACTTC. Translation gives CASSLVAGVYEQYF.

The chain has TRBV6-5 and TRBJ1-1, with D possibly TRBD1 on 6 matching bases. V gave up 6 bases and J gave up 7 bases, with 9 bases separating them. Germline CDR1 and CDR2: MNHEY and SVGAGI. This CDR3 contains 11 residues. The CDR3 sequence is CASSLDSEAFF. In DNA, the CDR3 is TGTGCCAGCAGCCTGGACAGTGAAGCTTTCTTT.

The CDR3 region has the DNA TGTGCCAGCAGCTCCGGACAGGGACAAGAGACCCAGTACTTC. This codes for CASSSGQGQETQYF. The V and J genes are TRBV7-8 and TRBJ2-5, with 8 bases matching TRBD1. Germline V lookup: CDR1 SGHVS, CDR2 FQNEAQ. The CDR3 length is 14 residues. Unmatched junction bases numbered 3, after V lost 4 bases and J lost 2 bases.

The rearrangement joins TRBV6-6 to TRBJ2-7; D not certain. The germline CDR1 and CDR2 sequences are MNHNY and SVGAGI (reference sequence). The CDR3 length is 13 residues. V lost 2 bases and J lost 1, with 6 bases in between. CDR3 loop: CASSYARSYEQYF. CDR3 in DNA: TGTGCCAGCAGTTACGCCCGGTCCTACGAGCAGTACTTC.

DNA for the CDR3: TGTGCCAGCAAAAGTTTAGGGTCTAGCGGGGGGCACAATGAGCAGTTCTTC. This sequence encodes CASKSLGSSGGHNEQFF. The chain is built from TRBV21-1 and TRBJ2-1; TRBD2, the table's D call, was not compared with the DNA. TRBV21-1 is labeled a pseudogene. The CDR3 is 17 residues long.

The V call is TRBV7-9, the J call TRBJ2-5; 15 bases agree with TRBD2. This CDR3 is built from 16 residues. Germline values: CDR1 SEHNR, CDR2 FQNEAQ (reference sequence). V was pared by 5 bases and J by 4 bases, with 5 bases of the junction left unmatched. The CDR3 region has the DNA TGTGCCAGCAGCGGACTAGCGGGGGGGCTCGGAGAGACCCAGTACTTC. Protein sequence: CASSGLAGGLGETQYF.

In this sample, this clone turned up once. This chain connects TRBV19 to TRBJ2-1, with 10 positions matching TRBD1. The V gene's germline CDR1 is LNHDA and CDR2 SQIVND (reference sequence). The CDR3 has 16 residues. Unmatched junction bases numbered 3, after V lost 4 bases and J lost 0 bases. This CDR3 is CASSTDRGSSYNEQFF. DNA for the CDR3: TGTGCCAGTAGTACGGACAGGGGGAGCTCCTACAATGAGCAGTTCTTC.

This chain uses TRBV6-5 with TRBJ2-7, with D perhaps TRBD2 (6 bases). Germline CDR1 is MNHEY and CDR2 is SVGAGI. Between the trimmed V and J ends, which lost 2 bases and 2 bases, there was a span of 13 bases. The CDR3 sequence is 15 residues long. The CDR3 bases are TGTGCCAGCAGTTACGAGGGGAGGCCAACCTACGAGCAGTACTTC. This translates into CASSYEGRPTYEQYF.